Below are 22 T cell receptor beta chains sequenced from a single sample in a study of blood T cell repertoires in COVID-19. The data were produced by immunoSEQ multiplex PCR, yet TCRdb's version contains in-frame clones alone and is incomplete. The sample has more than 150,000 clones, roughly 81% seen once. Specimen: peripheral blood. The origin of the receptors is a woman over 75 with COVID-19, enrolled during active disease.

The gene calls are TRBV7-8 and TRBJ1-3; 8 nucleotides align to TRBD1. Unmatched junction bases numbered 7, after V lost 5 bases and J lost 4 bases. The CDR3 is 15 amino acids. The germline V gene encodes CDR1 SGHVS and CDR2 FQNEAQ. In nucleotides, the CDR3 is TGTGCCAGCAGCGCCATACAGGGGGTCGGAAACACCATATATTTT. As protein: CASSAIQGVGNTIYF.

This chain links TRBV3-1 (or the pseudogene TRBV3-2) with TRBJ2-7; unclear D gene. This CDR3 has 14 amino acids. Trimming took 1 base from V and 6 from J, leaving 13 bases between them. Per the germline V gene, CDR1 is LGHDT and CDR2 is YNNKEL (reference sequence). CDR3 coding DNA: TGTGCCAGCAGCCAAGTCTTGAGTTACTCCGAGCAGTACTTC. Translating gives CASSQVLSYSEQYF.

V usage is TRBV9 and J usage is TRBJ2-3; 7 bases are a match to TRBD1. Germline lookup yields CDR1 SGDLS and CDR2 YYNGEE. Trimming took 4 bases from V and 5 from J; bases not matched to a gene: 13. This CDR3 region has 16 residues. DNA of the CDR3: TGTGCCAGCAGCCCGCAAGGGGGCCGCCGTCTAGATACGCAGTATTTT. Its translation: CASSPQGGRRLDTQYF. The full variable domain, with the rest looked up from reference TRBV9 and TRBJ2-3, is DSGVTQTPKHLITATGQRVTLRCSPRSGDLSVYWYQQSLDQGLQFLIQYYNGEERAKGNILERFSAQQFPDLHSELNLSSLELGDSALYFCASSPQGGRRLDTQYFGPGTRLTVL.

CDR3 bases: TGTGCCAGCAGATACGGGACAGCTGGAAACACCATATATTTT. Translated: CASRYGTAGNTIYF. V usage is TRBV6-6 and J usage is TRBJ1-3; 7 bases align to TRBD1. Germline V gene sequence: CDR1 MNHNY, CDR2 SVGAGI (reference sequence). The CDR3 is 14 residues long. Trimming cost V 6 bases and J 2 bases; bases outside gene matches: 4.

The chain couples TRBV21-1 to TRBJ2-2; the table names TRBD2, a call not compared with the DNA. TRBV21-1 constitutes a pseudogene. The CDR3 has 19 amino acids. The CDR3 DNA reads TGTGCCAGCAGCATAGTACGGACTAGCGGGGGGGCGGTCACCGGGGAGCTGTTTTTT. Encoded protein: CASSIVRTSGGAVTGELFF.

The V gene is TRBV7-2, the J gene TRBJ2-1; the D gene is possibly TRBD2 (6 bases). CDR1 is SGHTA, CDR2 FQGNSA, per germline. The CDR3 covers 16 residues. Trimming removed 1 base from V and 0 bases from J, with 10 bases in between. Here the CDR3 reads CASSLVRGFSYNEQFF. CDR3 bases: TGTGCCAGCAGCTTAGTGCGGGGATTCTCCTACAATGAGCAGTTCTTC.

This chain links TRBV5-1 with TRBJ2-5, with unresolved D. This CDR3 is built from 14 residues. With 1 base removed from V and 3 bases from J, the gap between germline ends came to 10 bases. Germline V gives CDR1 SGHRS, CDR2 YFSETQ. CDR3 residues: CASSLNPAEETQYF. As DNA, the CDR3 is TGCGCCAGCAGCTTGAATCCGGCGGAAGAGACCCAGTACTTC.

The J gene is TRBJ2-3, the V gene TRBV5-1; 16 bases align to TRBD2. The germline V gene encodes CDR1 SGHRS and CDR2 YFSETQ. The trim removed 1 base at V and 3 bases at J, leaving 5 bases unmatched. This CDR3 comprises 18 residues. The CDR3 nucleotides read TGCGCCAGCAGCTTGTCGGGGACTAGCGGGAGGGCAACAGATACGCAGTATTTT. Translated, it gives CASSLSGTSGRATDTQYF.

The chain has TRBV7-8 and TRBJ1-4; 10 nucleotides line up with TRBD1. The germline CDR1 and CDR2 sequences are SGHVS and FQNEAQ. The CDR3 is made up of 16 amino acids. Trimming cost V 4 bases and J 8 bases; bases outside gene matches: 10. CDR3 sequence reads: CASSYETGGAEEKLFF. The CDR3 DNA reads TGTGCCAGCAGCTATGAGACAGGGGGCGCGGAGGAAAAACTGTTTTTT. Using reference TRBV7-8 and TRBJ1-4 for the parts outside the CDR3, the full variable domain is GAGVSQSPRYKVAKRGQDVALRCDPISGHVSLFWYQQALGQGPEFLTYFQNEAQLDKSGLPSDRFFAERPEGSVSTLKIQRTQQEDSAVYLCASSYETGGAEEKLFFGSGTQLSVL.

The chain is built from TRBV24-1 and TRBJ2-1; 16 bases fit TRBD2. This CDR3 is built from 19 residues. The trim removed 4 bases at V and 3 bases at J, leaving 8 bases unmatched. Germline V gives CDR1 KGHDR, CDR2 SFDVKD. CDR3 bases: TGTGCCACCAGTGACCCCGGGACTAGCGGGAGGGCTCTCTACAATGAGCAGTTCTTC. Encoded protein: CATSDPGTSGRALYNEQFF.

The V call is TRBV5-8, the J call TRBJ1-2; TRBD1 matches 10 bases. The CDR3 runs 14 residues. The V gene end was trimmed by 5 bases and the J gene end by 4 bases; junction bases not matched to a gene: 5. Germline CDR1 and CDR2: SGHTS and YDEGEE. CDR3 residues: CASRFRDRGYGYTF. The CDR3 nucleotides are TGTGCCAGCAGATTCCGGGACAGGGGCTATGGCTACACCTTC. Drawing the rest from reference TRBV5-8 and TRBJ1-2, the complete variable domain is EAGVTQSPTHLIKTRGQQATLRCSPISGHTSVYWYQQALGLGLQFLLWYDEGEERNRGNFPPRFSGRQFPNYSSELNVNALELEDSALYLCASRFRDRGYGYTFGSGTRLTVV.

The V and J genes are TRBV11-3 and TRBJ2-5; the match to TRBD1 covers 7 bases. V was pared by 4 bases and J by 4 bases, with 9 bases of the junction left unmatched. The CDR3 covers 15 residues. Looked up from germline, CDR1 is SGHNT and CDR2 is YENEEA. The CDR3 loop reads CASSSLGQVPETQYF. Written as DNA, the CDR3 is TGTGCCAGCAGCTCCCTCGGACAGGTACCAGAGACCCAGTACTTC.

J is TRBJ2-7 and V is TRBV19; 8 nucleotides align to TRBD1. The CDR3 consists of 14 residues. Trimming cost V 5 bases and J 3 bases; bases outside gene matches: 6. Looked up from germline, CDR1 is LNHDA and CDR2 is SQIVND (reference sequence). The CDR3: CASSPQGVHYEQYF. The CDR3 DNA reads TGTGCCAGTAGTCCACAGGGGGTTCACTACGAGCAGTACTTC.

The CDR3 sequence is CASNQGLGNEKLFF. The CDR3 nucleotides are TGTGCCAGCAACCAGGGACTTGGTAATGAAAAACTGTTTTTT. The rearrangement links TRBV2 to TRBJ1-4; maybe TRBD1 (5 bases). CDR3 length: 14 amino acids. Germline CDR1 and CDR2: SNHLY and FYNNEI. Trimming left V 7 bases short and J 4 bases short, with 13 bases between.

This chain links TRBV14 with TRBJ2-1; 13 bases match TRBD2. Germline trimming cut 2 bases from V and 6 bases from J; bases unmatched to any gene: 7. Germline lookup yields CDR1 SGHDN and CDR2 FVKESK. CDR3 length: 17 amino acids. The CDR3 DNA reads as TGTGCCAGCAGCCAAACTAGCGGGAGGGCCAGGCTCAATGAGCAGTTCTTC. Residues: CASSQTSGRARLNEQFF.

This clone was recorded a few times. This sequence joins TRBV28 and TRBJ2-7; a possible D gene is TRBD1 (5 bases). Germline loops: CDR1 MDHEN, CDR2 SYDVKM. The V and J ends lost 2 bases and 7 bases respectively, with 12 bases between them. The length of the CDR3 is 13 residues. The CDR3 is CASSLTGPGEQYF. The CDR3 nucleotides read TGTGCCAGCAGTTTAACAGGCCCCGGGGAGCAGTACTTC.

The V gene is TRBV5-8, the J gene TRBJ1-2; 9 positions match TRBD1. Looked up from germline, CDR1 is SGHTS and CDR2 is YDEGEE. V lost 4 bases to trimming and J lost 8 bases; unmatched junction nucleotides: 12. The CDR3 spans 15 residues. CDR3: CASSTTGTGRGGYTF. The CDR3 DNA sequence: TGTGCCAGCAGCACCACCGGGACAGGGAGGGGAGGCTACACCTTC. Supplemented by reference TRBV5-8 and TRBJ1-2, the full variable domain reads EAGVTQSPTHLIKTRGQQATLRCSPISGHTSVYWYQQALGLGLQFLLWYDEGEERNRGNFPPRFSGRQFPNYSSELNVNALELEDSALYLCASSTTGTGRGGYTFGSGTRLTVV.

This chain joins TRBV7-5 and TRBJ2-7; TRBD1 reflects the table's D call only, with no check against the DNA. TRBV7-5 is reported as a pseudogene. The CDR3 runs to 13 residues. The CDR3 is CARTNTGRREQYF. The CDR3, as DNA: TGTGCCAGAACCAACACAGGGCGCCGCGAGCAGTACTTC.

This sequence joins TRBV23-1 and TRBJ1-5; D possibly corresponds to TRBD1 (5 bases). TRBV23-1 belongs to the ORF category, with a function that is uncertain. The CDR3 covers 13 residues. The germline V and J ends were trimmed by 5 bases and 9 bases, with 14 bases remaining between them. In DNA form, the CDR3 reads TGCGCCAGCAGTGACAGATCCTGGGCGCCCCAGCATTTT. Encoded protein: CASSDRSWAPQHF.

The V call is TRBV6-1, the J call TRBJ1-6; D is uncertain. The CDR3 runs to 16 residues. V was trimmed by 4 bases and J by 4 bases, leaving 14 bases between them. Per germline, CDR1 MNHNS and CDR2 SASEGT. The CDR3 DNA reads TGTGCCAGCAGTGCACTCTCCAGGCCTTATAATTCACCCCTCCACTTT. This codes for CASSALSRPYNSPLHF.

The rearrangement uses TRBV2 and TRBJ2-7, with D hard to call. The CDR3 extends over 11 amino acids. Trimming took 8 bases from V and 4 from J, leaving 9 bases between them. Per the germline V gene, CDR1 is SNHLY and CDR2 is FYNNEI. The CDR3 DNA reads as TGTGCCAGCCTCAGAACGTACGAGCAGTACTTC. Amino acids: CASLRTYEQYF.

The rearrangement links TRBV2 to TRBJ1-4; the match to TRBD1 covers 7 bases. Losses at the gene ends were 6 bases for V and 4 bases for J; bases not matched to a gene: 8. Looked up from germline, CDR1 is SNHLY and CDR2 is FYNNEI. The CDR3 runs 15 residues. In DNA form, the CDR3 reads TGTGCCAGCAGGCGGGAGGGGGCGAGTAATGAAAAACTGTTTTTT. This translates into CASRREGASNEKLFF. Supplemented by reference TRBV2 and TRBJ1-4, the full variable domain reads EPEVTQTPSHQVTQMGQEVILRCVPISNHLYFYWYRQILGQKVEFLVSFYNNEISEKSEIFDDQFSVERPDGSNFTLKIRSTKLEDSAMYFCASRREGASNEKLFFGSGTQLSVL.